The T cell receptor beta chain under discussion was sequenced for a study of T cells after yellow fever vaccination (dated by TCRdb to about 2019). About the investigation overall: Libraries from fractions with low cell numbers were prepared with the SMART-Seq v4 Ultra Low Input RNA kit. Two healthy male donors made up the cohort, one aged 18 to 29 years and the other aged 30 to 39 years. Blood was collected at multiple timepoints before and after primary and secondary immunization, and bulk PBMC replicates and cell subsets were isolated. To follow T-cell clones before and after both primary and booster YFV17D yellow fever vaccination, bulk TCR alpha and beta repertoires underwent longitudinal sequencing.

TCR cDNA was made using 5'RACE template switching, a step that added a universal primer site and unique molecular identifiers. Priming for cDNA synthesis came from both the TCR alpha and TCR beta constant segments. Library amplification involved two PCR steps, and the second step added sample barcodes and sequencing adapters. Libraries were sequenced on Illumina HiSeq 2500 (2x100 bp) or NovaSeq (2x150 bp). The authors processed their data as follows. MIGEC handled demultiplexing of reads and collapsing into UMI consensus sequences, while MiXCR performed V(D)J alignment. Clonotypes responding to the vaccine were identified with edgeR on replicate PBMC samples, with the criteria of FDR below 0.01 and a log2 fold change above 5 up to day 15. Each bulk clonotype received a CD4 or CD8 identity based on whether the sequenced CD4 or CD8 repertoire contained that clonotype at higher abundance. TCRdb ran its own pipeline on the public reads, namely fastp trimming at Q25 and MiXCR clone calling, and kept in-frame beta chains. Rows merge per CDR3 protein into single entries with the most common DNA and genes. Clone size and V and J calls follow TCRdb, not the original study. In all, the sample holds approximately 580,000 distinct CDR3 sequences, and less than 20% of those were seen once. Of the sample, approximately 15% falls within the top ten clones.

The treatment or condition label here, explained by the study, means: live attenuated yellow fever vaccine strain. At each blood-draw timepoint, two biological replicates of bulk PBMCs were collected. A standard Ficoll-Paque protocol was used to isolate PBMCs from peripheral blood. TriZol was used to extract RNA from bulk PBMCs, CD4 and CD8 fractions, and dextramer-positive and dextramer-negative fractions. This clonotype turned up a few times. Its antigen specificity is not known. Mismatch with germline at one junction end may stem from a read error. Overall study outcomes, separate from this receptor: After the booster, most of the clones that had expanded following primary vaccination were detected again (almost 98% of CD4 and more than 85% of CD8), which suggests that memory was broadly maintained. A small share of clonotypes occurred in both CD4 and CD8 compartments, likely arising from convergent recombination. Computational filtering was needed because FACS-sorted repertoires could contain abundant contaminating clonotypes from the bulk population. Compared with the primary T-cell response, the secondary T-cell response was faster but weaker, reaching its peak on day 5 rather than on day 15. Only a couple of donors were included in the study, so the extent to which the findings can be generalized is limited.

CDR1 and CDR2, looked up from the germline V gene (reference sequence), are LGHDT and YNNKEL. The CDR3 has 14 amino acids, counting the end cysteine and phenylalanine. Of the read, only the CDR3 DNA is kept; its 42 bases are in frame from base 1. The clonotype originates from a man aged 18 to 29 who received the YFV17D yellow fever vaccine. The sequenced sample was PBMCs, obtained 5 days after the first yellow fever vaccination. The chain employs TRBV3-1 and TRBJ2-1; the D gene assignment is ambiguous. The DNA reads TGTGCCAGCAGCCAAGATGGGTCCTCCAATGAGCAGTTCTTC. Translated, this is CASSQDGSSNEQFF.